Listed below are T cell receptor beta chains from one sample, sequenced in a study of CD8 T cells in Susac syndrome. TCRdb analysed the immunoSEQ multiplex PCR reads with MiXCR anew, one entry per CDR3 protein. This table has 150,000 or so distinct CDR3 sequences, about 96% appearing once. Sequencing was performed on CD4+ T cells from PBMCs. All receptors come from a human donor with Susac syndrome. Both conserved end residues are part of each CDR3. Each record gives: D gene, clone size, V gene, J gene, CDR3 DNA, CDR3 protein. A D gene is named only where the DNA matches it firmly. Clone size is not always given. Where it is, it says once, few, many or a class for expanded clones.

D gene: -
clone size: -
V gene: TRBV7-2
J gene: TRBJ2-5
CDR3 DNA: TGTGCCAGCAGCTTTCAACCGGGGGTCGAGACCCAGTACTTC
CDR3 protein: CASSFQPGVETQYF

D gene: TRBD2
clone size: -
V gene: TRBV4-2
J gene: TRBJ2-5
CDR3 DNA: TGTGCCAGCAGCCAAGCAACGGGGGGCCAAGAGACCCAGTACTTC
CDR3 protein: CASSQATGGQETQYF

D gene: -
clone size: -
V gene: TRBV28
J gene: TRBJ1-1
CDR3 DNA: TGTGCCAGCAGTGATCCTAGACAGGAGAGGGGAGCTTTCTTT
CDR3 protein: CASSDPRQERGAFF

D gene: TRBD2
clone size: once
V gene: TRBV7-9
J gene: TRBJ2-2
CDR3 DNA: TGTGCCAGCAGCCCCGACTTCGCGGGGGGTAACACCGGGGAGCTGTTTTTT
CDR3 protein: CASSPDFAGGNTGELFF

D gene: TRBD1
clone size: -
V gene: TRBV24-1
J gene: TRBJ2-5
CDR3 DNA: TGTGCCACCAGCCGGGACAGCTTACAAGAGACCCAGTACTTC
CDR3 protein: CATSRDSLQETQYF

D gene: TRBD1
clone size: once
V gene: TRBV7-9
J gene: TRBJ1-2
CDR3 DNA: TGTGCCAGCAGTCCGGCCCTGGACAGGGATGATGGCTACACCTTC
CDR3 protein: CASSPALDRDDGYTF

D gene: TRBD1
clone size: -
V gene: TRBV9
J gene: TRBJ1-2
CDR3 DNA: TGTGCCAGCAGCACCCGACAGGGGAGCTATGGCTACACCTTC
CDR3 protein: CASSTRQGSYGYTF

D gene: -
clone size: -
V gene: TRBV6-5
J gene: TRBJ2-7
CDR3 DNA: TGTGCCAGCAGTTACCAACAGGGATACGAGCAGTACTTC
CDR3 protein: CASSYQQGYEQYF

D gene: TRBD1
clone size: -
V gene: TRBV20-1
J gene: TRBJ2-4
CDR3 DNA: TGCAGTGCCCAATTCACAGGGGGCGTCAACATTCAGTACTTC
CDR3 protein: CSAQFTGGVNIQYF

D gene: -
clone size: -
V gene: TRBV29-1
J gene: TRBJ2-5
CDR3 DNA: TGCAGCGTTGACCCCCCCCCTGCGACCCAGTACTTC
CDR3 protein: CSVDPPPATQYF

D gene: -
clone size: -
V gene: TRBV7-3
J gene: TRBJ2-1
CDR3 DNA: TGTGCCAGCAGCTTTACTCGGGACAATGAGCAGTTCTTC
CDR3 protein: CASSFTRDNEQFF

D gene: TRBD2
clone size: -
V gene: TRBV20-1
J gene: TRBJ2-1
CDR3 DNA: TGCAGTGCTGATAGCGGGAGGGGCTACAATGAGCAGTTCTTC
CDR3 protein: CSADSGRGYNEQFF

D gene: -
clone size: -
V gene: TRBV4-1
J gene: TRBJ1-5
CDR3 DNA: TGCGCCAGCAGCCAGACCGACAGGAGCAATCAGCCCCAGCATTTT
CDR3 protein: CASSQTDRSNQPQHF

D gene: TRBD1
clone size: -
V gene: TRBV5-1
J gene: TRBJ2-3
CDR3 DNA: TGCGCCAGCAGCTTGGCCCCCCCCGGGACAGGGGGCGCCGATACGCAGTATTTT
CDR3 protein: CASSLAPPGTGGADTQYF